Only a few counts were recorded for the clone carrying this T cell receptor (beta chain). Antigen unknown. The J segment lost 5 bases and the V segment lost 2 bases, leaving 1 base of the junction unmatched. The CDR3 sequence is 14 residues long. The germline V gene has CDR1 KGHSH and CDR2 LQKENI. The method was immunoSEQ multiplex PCR; TCRdb's version includes in-frame clones alone and lacks a portion of them. The data hold 70,000 or so clones, with 90% observed a single time. The source of the sample is a study of OX40 agonist ivuxolimab in advanced cancers. Study-level background: Hepatocellular carcinoma, melanoma, renal cell or head and neck cancer affected the dose-escalation patients. Points from the study as a whole: The study observed clonal expansion of CD4+ and CD8+ blood T cells by week 6 at 0.1 to 3.0 mg/kg. Expanded clones were, on average, more numerous in CD8+ T cells than in CD4+. Compared with others, partial responders at 0.1-3.0 mg/kg displayed clonal expansion among the lowest.

The chain employs TRBV18 and TRBJ1-4; TRBD1 aligns across 8 bases. This specimen was CD4+ or CD8+ T cells sorted from blood, taken in a trial of the OX40 agonist ivuxolimab. The receptor was isolated from an adult with an advanced solid tumor such as melanoma, head and neck, liver or kidney cancer. CDR3 nucleotides: TGTGCCAGCTCACCAAGGACAGGGAATGAAAAACTGTTTTTT. Protein: CASSPRTGNEKLFF.